The source of this T cell receptor beta chain is a study of T cell responses to AZD1222 COVID-19 vaccine. With regard to this clone: The antigen remains unidentified.

Findings and caveats of the study: Two doses of AZD1222 preceded a rise in Spike-specific TCR breadth and depth. Seropositive AZD1222 recipients at baseline numbered only six or seven.

Clones were read by immunoSEQ multiplex PCR, and TCRdb kept only the in-frame ones, dropping some. The data show tens of thousands of clones, around 82% seen once. V shed 5 bases and J 11 bases; nucleotides not matched to a gene: 12. The germline gives CDR1 SEHNR, CDR2 FQNEAQ (reference sequence). The CDR3 runs to 14 residues. The chain joins TRBV7-9 to TRBJ2-7; 10 bases match TRBD2. This sample comprised peripheral blood, obtained 28 days after the second AZD1222 dose. This receptor was obtained from an adult who received the AZD1222 COVID-19 vaccine. The CDR3 DNA reads as TGTGCCAGCAGCCAGCGGGGGGGCCCACAAAGGGAGTACTTC. It specifies CASSQRGGPQREYF.